The 14 T cell receptor beta chains below all came from one sample that was sequenced in a study of T cell responses to AZD1222 COVID-19 vaccine. TCRdb keeps only in-frame clones here, not all; method: immunoSEQ multiplex PCR. The sample lists tens of thousands of clones, roughly 89% occurring once. The sequences come from peripheral blood, collected 28 days after the second AZD1222 dose. All receptors come from an adult who received the AZD1222 COVID-19 vaccine.

The sample holds one count of this clone. The chain couples TRBV19 to TRBJ1-4, with D perhaps TRBD1 (6 bases). V lost 7 bases and J 7 bases, leaving 13 bases between the germline ends. This CDR3 is 13 amino acids long. CDR1 and CDR2 from the germline V gene are LNHDA and SQIVND (reference sequence). CDR3 in DNA: TGTGCCAGTAACCCCCAGGGGATTGAAAAACTGTTTTTT. It specifies CASNPQGIEKLFF.

In its sample, this clone was seen a few times. The chain carries TRBV11-2 and TRBJ1-2; D is uncertain. The CDR3 has 14 residues. The germline V and J ends were trimmed by 1 base and 2 bases, with 8 bases remaining between them. Germline V gene sequence: CDR1 SGHAT, CDR2 FQNNGV. The CDR3 reads CASSLGGQNYGYTF. CDR3 nucleotide sequence: TGTGCCAGCAGCTTAGGCGGGCAGAACTATGGCTACACCTTC.

The chain carries TRBV27 and TRBJ2-1; possible D gene TRBD2, 6 bases. CDR1 is MNHEY, CDR2 SMNVEV, per germline (reference sequence). V was cut by 3 bases and J by 0 bases, with 9 bases left in between. The CDR3 is made up of 15 amino acids. This CDR3 reads CASSFSGSSYNEQFF. In DNA form, the CDR3 reads TGTGCCAGCAGTTTCTCCGGGAGCTCCTACAATGAGCAGTTCTTC.

This sequence joins TRBV19 and TRBJ2-2; D gene unclear. Germline V CDR1 and CDR2: LNHDA, SQIVND (reference sequence). CDR3 length: 16 residues. V lost 7 bases to trimming and J lost 1 base, with 16 bases between them. The CDR3 is CASIPTEGRNTGELFF. CDR3 nucleotide sequence: TGTGCCAGTATTCCAACAGAAGGTCGGAACACCGGGGAGCTGTTTTTT.

CDR3 bases: TGTGCCACCAGTGATCTTAGGACAGGGGACACCGGGGAGCTGTTTTTT. The encoded protein is CATSDLRTGDTGELFF. The chain is built from TRBV24-1 and TRBJ2-2, with TRBD1 identical over 9 bases. J was trimmed by 3 bases and V by 3 bases; bases with no gene match: 4. Germline-derived CDR1 and CDR2 are KGHDR and SFDVKD. The CDR3 extends over 16 amino acids.

This chain links TRBV27 with TRBJ2-7, with D possibly being TRBD1 (7 bases). Between the trimmed V and J ends, which lost 2 bases and 7 bases, there was a span of 18 bases. Germline CDR1 and CDR2: MNHEY and SMNVEV (reference sequence). This CDR3 comprises 15 residues. The CDR3 DNA sequence: TGTGCCAGCAGTTTAGGAGGGACAGTCCTCAGGGAGCAGTACTTC. Its protein product is CASSLGGTVLREQYF.

The chain links TRBV11-3 to TRBJ2-7, with unresolved D. Trimming removed 11 bases from V and 4 bases from J, with 9 bases in between. This CDR3 has 10 amino acids. CDR1 and CDR2 (germline): SGHNT, YENEEA. This CDR3 is CARTRYEQYF. Written as DNA, the CDR3 is TGTGCCCGAACCCGGTACGAGCAGTACTTC.

This clone was detected a few times. The chain combines TRBV5-4 with TRBJ2-7, with D tentatively TRBD2 (6 bases). The CDR3 consists of 14 residues. Germline V gene data show CDR1 as SGHNT and CDR2 as YYREEE (reference sequence). Trimming cost V 4 bases and J 5 bases, with 16 bases left between them. CDR3 nucleotide sequence: TGTGCCAGCAGCCCCACAGCGGGTTGGGACGAGCAGTACTTC. It encodes CASSPTAGWDEQYF.

This clone was detected once. This rearrangement joins TRBV3-1 (or the pseudogene TRBV3-2) to TRBJ2-5; no reliable D call. Germline values: CDR1 LGHDT, CDR2 YNNKEL (reference sequence). V lost 0 bases to trimming and J lost 1 base, with 3 bases between them. This CDR3 has 13 residues. CDR3 nucleotides: TGTGCCAGCAGCCAAGATCCCCAAGAGACCCAGTACTTC. Translating it yields CASSQDPQETQYF.

This chain connects TRBV9 to TRBJ1-2; D may be TRBD1 (5 bases). Germline CDR1 is SGDLS and CDR2 is YYNGEE. Trimming shortened V by 0 bases and J by 2 bases, and 14 bases separated the two germline ends. The CDR3 spans 16 residues. CDR3 in amino acids: CASSVGQRGSNYGYTF. The CDR3 region has the DNA TGTGCCAGCAGCGTAGGTCAACGGGGGTCCAACTATGGCTACACCTTC. The variable domain in full, completed from reference TRBV9 and TRBJ1-2, reads DSGVTQTPKHLITATGQRVTLRCSPRSGDLSVYWYQQSLDQGLQFLIQYYNGEERAKGNILERFSAQQFPDLHSELNLSSLELGDSALYFCASSVGQRGSNYGYTFGSGTRLTVV.

The rearrangement uses TRBV2 and TRBJ2-7, with TRBD1 identical over 7 bases. J lost 1 base, V lost 3 bases, and 9 bases had no gene match. Germline CDR1 is SNHLY and CDR2 is FYNNEI. The CDR3 runs to 16 residues. The CDR3 region has the DNA TGTGCCAGCAGTGACAGGGGGTTTATAGGGTCCTACGAGCAGTACTTC. It specifies CASSDRGFIGSYEQYF.

The chain couples TRBV5-4 to TRBJ1-5; tentatively, D is TRBD1 (6 bases). Germline CDR1 SGHNT, CDR2 YYREEE (reference sequence). Trimming stripped 0 bases from V and 6 bases from J, with 13 bases between. There are 15 residues in the CDR3. The CDR3 DNA is TGTGCCAGCAGCTTGGACAGGGAAGTGGGTCAGCCCCAGCATTTT. It is translated as CASSLDREVGQPQHF.

The CDR3: CASSGGIRGEKLFF. CDR3 nucleotides: TGTGCCAGCAGTGGCGGCATACGAGGGGAAAAACTGTTTTTT. The J gene is TRBJ1-4, the V gene TRBV2; no definite D call. Deletions cut 4 bases from V and 8 bases from J, with 14 bases between. Germline V gene data show CDR1 as SNHLY and CDR2 as FYNNEI. The CDR3 sequence is 14 residues long.

The chain carries TRBV29-1 and TRBJ1-2; D unresolved. Trimming took 1 base from V and 0 from J, leaving 6 bases between them. This CDR3 comprises 13 residues. Germline V gives CDR1 SQVTM, CDR2 ANQGSEA. CDR3 amino acids: CSVEADANYGYTF. CDR3 bases: TGCAGCGTTGAAGCGGATGCTAACTATGGCTACACCTTC.